This entry describes one T cell receptor (beta chain). Its antigen target is currently unknown. No qualities accompany the bases; no much larger clone lies one base away. This sample was taken from a study of T cells in Graves' hyperthyroidism and ophthalmopathy (dated by TCRdb to about 2019). The study in broad terms: Peripheral blood samples were taken at initial diagnosis, before any treatment was given. To identify distinguishing TCR V-J signatures, a discovery cohort of about 100 patients was used, comprising some 45 with Graves' ophthalmopathy and approximately 57 with stable Graves' hyperthyroidism. An independent validation cohort of about 20 hyperthyroidism patients and 17 patients who later progressed to ophthalmopathy tested prospective prediction of ophthalmopathy. The 100 or so discovery patients were divided at random into training and test sets in a 7:3 ratio. In several Graves' hyperthyroidism patients, the study also compared T-cell repertoires from thyroid tissue with T-cell repertoires from blood. Following sampling, methimazole starting at 30 mg daily was given to hyperthyroidism patients, and high-dose intravenous methylprednisolone was given to ophthalmopathy patients. According to the paper, TCR Vbeta CDR3 sequencing was carried out on about 140 peripheral blood samples, which came from 40 to 45 ophthalmopathy, 75 or so hyperthyroidism and approximately 17 progressor patients. The study at large found these results: A 13 V-J signature model separated ophthalmopathy from stable hyperthyroidism, with roughly 88% sensitivity and roughly 84% specificity in cross-validation and 80%/75% in testing. Most expanded thyroid clonotypes (frequency above 0.001) were also found in blood, which suggests that blood repertoires may mirror thyroid immune responses. Sample size was not statistically predetermined, and investigators were not blinded to group allocation. In validation, the model predicted progression to ophthalmopathy with 55% to 71% sensitivity and over 72% specificity, a median of 6.5 months before onset.

The TCR beta CDR3 regions were amplified from the RNA transcripts. The first round of RT-PCR for the TCR CDR3 was performed with the HTBI primer set and the Qiagen OneStep RT-PCR kit. Libraries were constructed in a second round of multiplex PCR, after which size selection and purification were carried out. The libraries were sequenced on an Illumina HiSeq2000 using paired-end 100 bp reads. In the authors' own workflow: SOAPnuke was used to process the raw data, throwing out any read that contained adapters or uncalled bases, had a mean Phred below 15, or lacked an exact constant-primer or identifier match. High-quality paired reads were merged using COPE v1.2.5, and each unique nucleotide sequence was defined as a clonotype. MiTCR v1.1 was used to align the clonotypes against IMGT TRBV, TRBD and TRBJ reference segments. Analysis was restricted to V-J combinations with a frequency above 0.0001, which covered 99.2% of repertoires. A TCS score was defined as the ratio of F50 (clonal expansion) to E x V (chaos), with BLOSUM62-based TCRdist applied between CDR3 peptides within each V-J. Welch's t-statistics and random forest reduced approximately 520 V-J features to 13, which were used in a naive Bayes classifier (R e1071). The public reads were reanalyzed by TCRdb: fastp trimming at Q25, MiXCR alignment, in-frame beta chains only. A single entry per CDR3 protein holds the most common genes and DNA from its merged rows. The authors' filters were not applied to this entry. For this sample the table gives about 480,000 distinct CDR3 sequences, of which 20% to 25% were detected only once. The leading ten clones occupy approximately 49% of the sample.

Ophthalmopathy patients had moderately to severely active disease, Clinical Activity Score of at least 3, NOSPECS grade of at least 4, and duration under 3 months. Any patient with an uncontrolled infection, another autoimmune disease, pregnancy or lactation was excluded. Clinical symptoms, serum thyroxine and TRAb, thyroid ultrasound, and orbital computed tomography formed the basis for the diagnoses. PBMCs were isolated from approximately 10 ml of fresh peripheral blood by Ficoll-Paque density gradient centrifugation. Trizol reagent was used to extract total RNA, and RNA quality was then checked on an Agilent 2100 Bioanalyzer. This sequence was found in a woman in her 70s with Graves' ophthalmopathy. Source material: blood.

The CDR3 reads as follows: CASGHGDFYEQYF. The nucleotide sequence is TGTGCTAGTGGCCACGGCGACTTTTACGAGCAGTACTTC. Recombination connected TRBV12-5 to TRBJ2-7, with no D gene named confidently. The V end loses 6 bases and the J end loses 4 bases, and a stretch of 13 bases separates them. Taken from the germline V gene, the CDR1 and CDR2 loops are LGHNT and FRNRAP. Including cysteine and phenylalanine, the CDR3 has 13 amino acids. CDR3 DNA only is kept here, 39 bases in frame from base 1.